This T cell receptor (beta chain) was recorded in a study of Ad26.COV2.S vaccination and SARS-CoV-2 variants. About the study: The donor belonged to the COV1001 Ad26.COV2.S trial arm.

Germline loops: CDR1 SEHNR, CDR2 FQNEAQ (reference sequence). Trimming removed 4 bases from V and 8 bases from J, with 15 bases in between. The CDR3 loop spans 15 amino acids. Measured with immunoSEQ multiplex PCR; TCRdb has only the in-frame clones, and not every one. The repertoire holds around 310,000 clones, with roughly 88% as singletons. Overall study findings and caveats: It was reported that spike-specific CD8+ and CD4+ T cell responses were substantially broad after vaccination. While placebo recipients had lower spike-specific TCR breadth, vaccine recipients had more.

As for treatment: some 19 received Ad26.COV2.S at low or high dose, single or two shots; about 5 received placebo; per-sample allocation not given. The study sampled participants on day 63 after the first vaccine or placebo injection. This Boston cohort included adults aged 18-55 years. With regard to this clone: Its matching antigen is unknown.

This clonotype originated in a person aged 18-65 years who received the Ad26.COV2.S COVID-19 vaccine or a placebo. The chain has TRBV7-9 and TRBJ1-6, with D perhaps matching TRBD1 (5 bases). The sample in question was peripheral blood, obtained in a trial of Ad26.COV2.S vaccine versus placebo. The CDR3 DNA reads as TGTGCCAGCAGCTCAGAGGACTGGGGGGATTCACCCCTCCACTTT. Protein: CASSSEDWGDSPLHF.